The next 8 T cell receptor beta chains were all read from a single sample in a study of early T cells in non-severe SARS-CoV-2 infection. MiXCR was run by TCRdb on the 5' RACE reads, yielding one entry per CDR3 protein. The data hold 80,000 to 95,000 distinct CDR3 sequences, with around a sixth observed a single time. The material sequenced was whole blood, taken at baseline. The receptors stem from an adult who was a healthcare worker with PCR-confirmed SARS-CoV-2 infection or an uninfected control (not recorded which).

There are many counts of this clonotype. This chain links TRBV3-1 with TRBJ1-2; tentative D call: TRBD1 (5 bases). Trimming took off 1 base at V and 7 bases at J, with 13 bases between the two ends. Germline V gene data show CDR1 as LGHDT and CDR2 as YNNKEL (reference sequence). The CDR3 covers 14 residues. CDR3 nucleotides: TGTGCCAGCAGCCAAGGGGGCGCCTCAAGTGGCTACACCTTC. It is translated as CASSQGGASSGYTF.

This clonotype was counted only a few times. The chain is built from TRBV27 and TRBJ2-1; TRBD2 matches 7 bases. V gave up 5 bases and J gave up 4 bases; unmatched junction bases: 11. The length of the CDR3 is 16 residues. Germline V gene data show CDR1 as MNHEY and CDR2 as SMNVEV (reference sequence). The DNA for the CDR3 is TGTGCCAGCAGTCCACTGGCTAGCGGAGGTTACAATGAGCAGTTCTTC. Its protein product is CASSPLASGGYNEQFF.

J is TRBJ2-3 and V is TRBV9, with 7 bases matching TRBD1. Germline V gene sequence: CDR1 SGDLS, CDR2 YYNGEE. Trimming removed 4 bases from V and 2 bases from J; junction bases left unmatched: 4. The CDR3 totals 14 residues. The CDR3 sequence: CASSPGTATDTQYF. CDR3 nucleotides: TGTGCCAGCAGCCCCGGGACAGCCACAGATACGCAGTATTTT.

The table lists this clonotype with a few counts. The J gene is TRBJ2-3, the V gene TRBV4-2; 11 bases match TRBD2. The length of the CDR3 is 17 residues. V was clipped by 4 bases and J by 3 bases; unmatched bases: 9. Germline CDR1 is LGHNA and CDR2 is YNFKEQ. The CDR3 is CASSPAPGLAETDTQYF. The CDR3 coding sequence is TGTGCCAGCAGCCCCGCGCCGGGACTAGCGGAAACAGATACGCAGTATTTT.

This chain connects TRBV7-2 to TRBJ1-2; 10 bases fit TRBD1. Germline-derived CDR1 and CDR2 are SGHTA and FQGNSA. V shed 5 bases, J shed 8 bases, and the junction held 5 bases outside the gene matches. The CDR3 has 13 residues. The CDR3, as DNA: TGTGCCAGCAGCCGGGACAGGGGAGAGGGCTACACCTTC. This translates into CASSRDRGEGYTF.

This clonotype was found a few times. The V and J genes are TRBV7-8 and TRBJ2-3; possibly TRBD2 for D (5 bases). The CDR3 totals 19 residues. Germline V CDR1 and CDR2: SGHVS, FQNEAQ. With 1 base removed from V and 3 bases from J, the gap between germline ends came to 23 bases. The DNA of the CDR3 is TGTGCCAGCAGCTTAGTTCGAGGGCGAGGTAGAAGTGGGACAGATACGCAGTATTTT. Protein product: CASSLVRGRGRSGTDTQYF. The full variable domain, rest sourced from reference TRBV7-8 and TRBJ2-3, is GAGVSQSPRYKVAKRGQDVALRCDPISGHVSLFWYQQALGQGPEFLTYFQNEAQLDKSGLPSDRFFAERPEGSVSTLKIQRTQQEDSAVYLCASSLVRGRGRSGTDTQYFGPGTRLTVL.

In DNA, the CDR3 is TGTGCCAGCAGCCACTCTAGCGGGAGAAGGGAGCAGTTCTTC. Encoded protein: CASSHSSGRREQFF. The chain links TRBV7-8 to TRBJ2-1; 10 bases fit TRBD2. The CDR3 spans 14 residues. Germline V gene data show CDR1 as SGHVS and CDR2 as FQNEAQ. V lost 5 bases and J lost 10; bases outside the gene matches: 8.

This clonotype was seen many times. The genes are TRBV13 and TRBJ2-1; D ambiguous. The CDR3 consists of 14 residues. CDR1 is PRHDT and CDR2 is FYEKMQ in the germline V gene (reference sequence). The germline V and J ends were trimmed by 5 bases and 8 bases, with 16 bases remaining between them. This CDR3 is CASSPWMFGDEQFF. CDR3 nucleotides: TGTGCCAGCAGCCCATGGATGTTTGGCGATGAGCAGTTCTTC.